The source of this T cell receptor (beta chain) is a study of T cells in Graves' hyperthyroidism and ophthalmopathy. Study outcomes and limitations: The model anticipated ophthalmopathy a median approximately six months pre-onset.

V dropped 1 base and J dropped 12; count of bases not matched to a gene: 9. There are 14 residues in the CDR3. Germline V gives CDR1 SGHKS, CDR2 YYEKEE (reference sequence). This clonotype has a count of ten or more. Its antigen is not identified. Disease lasting under 3 months, a NOSPECS grade of at least 4, and a Clinical Activity Score of at least 3 were features of the ophthalmopathy patients. In making diagnoses, clinical symptoms, serum thyroxine and TRAb, thyroid ultrasound and orbital computed tomography were all used. RNA transcripts provided the source from which TCR beta CDR3 regions were amplified. The study used the HTBI primer set for a first-round RT-PCR of the TCR CDR3. TCRdb reprocessed the multiplex PCR reads with MiXCR, giving one entry per CDR3 protein. The sample carries about 260,000 distinct CDR3 sequences, roughly 22% recorded once.

This clonotype originated in a man aged 25 to 40 with Graves' ophthalmopathy. V usage is TRBV5-5 and J usage is TRBJ2-1; 8 bases are shared with TRBD2. Material: blood. The CDR3 sequence: CASSLREGQVVQFF. The DNA of the CDR3 is TGTGCCAGCAGCTTGCGGGAGGGCCAGGTGGTGCAGTTCTTC.